This T cell receptor beta chain was captured by sequencing in a study of identical twins. From germline, CDR1 is LGHDT and CDR2 YNNKEL (reference sequence). V was shortened by 3 bases and J by 0 bases, with 9 bases between the two germline ends. CDR3 length: 14 residues. This clonotype has just a few counts. One entry per CDR3 protein, called by TCRdb with MiXCR from the 5' RACE reads. The sample contains 700,000 or so distinct CDR3 sequences, 20% to 25% of which appear only once. This sample also belongs to another study, concerning T cells expressing NK-cell markers.

This receptor was taken from a woman aged 18-30 years in good health. The specimen sequenced was PBMCs. J is TRBJ2-7 and V is TRBV3-1; no clear D gene. CDR3 in DNA: TGTGCCAGCAGCCACCCTGAAAGCTCCTACGAGCAGTACTTC. This codes for CASSHPESSYEQYF.